This paragraph covers one TCR beta chain sequence. Its antigen is unidentified. The sample belongs to a study of cytomegalovirus exposure and HLA in healthy donors. Study-wide findings and caveats: In a later analysis, productive TCRs from donors in an Asian-associated ancestry cluster reportedly carried fewer N-insertions than the cohort mean. Earlier analysis looked at TCR beta V segments, and most were productive about 90% or about 30% of the time.

Trimming cost V 5 bases and J 0 bases; bases outside gene matches: 10. Germline-derived CDR1 and CDR2 are MNHEY and SMNVEV (reference sequence). CDR3 size: 17 residues. PCR amplification relied on 60 Vbeta primers (plus 13 Jbeta primers). Here immunoSEQ multiplex PCR was the method, and the copy in TCRdb shows in-frame clones only, minus some. In the table there are about 180,000 clones, over 75% of which are singletons. Specimen: PBMCs. The chain employs TRBV27 and TRBJ2-3; 8 bases map to TRBD2. The sequence was obtained from a woman aged 45-59 years in good health and CMV-seronegative. The CDR3 reads CASSLRGASGSTDTQYF. Written as DNA, the CDR3 is TGTGCCAGCAGTCTCCGGGGGGCTAGCGGGAGCACAGATACGCAGTATTTT.